This T cell receptor (beta chain) stems from a study of T cell responses to AZD1222 COVID-19 vaccine. Overall study findings and caveats: Baseline seropositives among AZD1222 recipients totaled only six or seven. Reports say nearly half of spike-specific TCRs go after unmutated variant regions.

TCRdb keeps only in-frame clones here, not all; method: immunoSEQ multiplex PCR. Of 110,000 to 150,000 clones in the sample, about 92% were seen once. As concerns this clone: Its antigen is still unknown.

CDR1 and CDR2 (germline): KGHSH, LQKENI. The CDR3 covers 14 residues. V lost 1 base to trimming and J lost 5 bases, with 11 bases between them. The chain employs TRBV18 and TRBJ2-5; D perhaps matches TRBD2 (5 bases). The material was peripheral blood, obtained on day 0 of AZD1222 vaccination. This clonotype was obtained from an adult in good health. The CDR3 DNA reads as TGTGCCAGCTCACCACTAACTAGTTTGGAGACCCAGTACTTC. It codes for CASSPLTSLETQYF. The full variable domain, completed using reference TRBV18 and TRBJ2-5, is NAGVMQNPRHLVRRRGQEARLRCSPMKGHSHVYWYRQLPEEGLKFMVYLQKENIIDESGMPKERFSAEFPKEGPSILRIQQVVRGDSAAYFCASSPLTSLETQYFGPGTRLLVL.